The entry below gives a single T cell receptor beta chain sequence along with its context. The data originate from a study of T-cell reconstitution after alpha-beta-depleted transplantation in children. CDR3 length: 13 residues. V dropped 5 bases and J dropped 2 bases, with 8 bases sitting between them. Germline V lookup: CDR1 MNHEY, CDR2 SMNVEV (reference sequence). The library targeted TCRbeta and was prepared with unique molecular identifiers. TCRdb re-called the PCR reads through MiXCR, storing one row per CDR3 protein. The sample contains some 490,000 distinct CDR3 sequences, about 12% of which appear only once.

The sequences come from PBMCs from the stem cell graft donor, collected from the stem cell graft. This clonotype was sampled from a human donor who donated a stem cell graft to a child with combined immunodeficiency. V gene TRBV27 combines with J gene TRBJ2-3, with unresolved D. CDR3 coding DNA: TGTGCCAGCAGTCACGGGCTCACAGATACGCAGTATTTT. This encodes CASSHGLTDTQYF.